One sample yielded the 20 T cell receptor beta chains listed below, sequenced in a study of memory CD4+ T cells and cytomegalovirus serostatus (dated by TCRdb to about 2019). The library was built by means of the immunoSEQ multiplex PCR assay. The immuneACCESS repertoire file appears here via TCRdb, limited to in-frame rearrangements. These files lack a portion of the clones; in checked studies, under half of the deficit traces to unresolved V genes, and the cause of the others is not known. The sample table contains 40,000 to 50,000 clones; only one count was recorded for approximately 82% of them. Of the sample, 1.9% falls within the top ten clones. A FACSAria II was used to sort memory CD4+ T cells, defined as single viable CD3+CD4+CD8-CD45RO+ cells. Sequencing used memory CD4+ T cells from blood. These receptors were taken from an adult in good health and CMV-seronegative.

V gene TRBV6-5 combines with J gene TRBJ1-4; D unresolved. The CDR3 covers 13 residues. Deletions cut 2 bases from V and 7 bases from J, with 8 bases between. Germline loops: CDR1 MNHEY, CDR2 SVGAGI. The CDR3 sequence: CASSYGPREKLFF. CDR3 sequence (DNA): TGTGCCAGCAGTTACGGGCCACGTGAAAAACTGTTTTTT.

This chain connects TRBV9 to TRBJ2-1, with TRBD2 identical over 9 bases. Germline V gene lookup returns CDR1 SGDLS and CDR2 YYNGEE. The CDR3 sequence is 15 residues long. Losses at the gene ends were 5 bases for V and 2 bases for J; bases not matched to a gene: 5. This CDR3 is CASRASGGPYNEQFF. For the CDR3, the DNA is TGTGCCAGCAGGGCAAGCGGGGGGCCCTACAATGAGCAGTTCTTC.

The chain has TRBV10-3 and TRBJ2-5; 13 bases are a match to TRBD2. The CDR3 sequence is 18 residues long. Germline CDR1 reads ENHRY; CDR2 reads SYGVKD. Germline trimming cut 2 bases from V and 5 bases from J; bases unmatched to any gene: 11. CDR3 DNA: TGTGCCATCAGTGAGGGACTAGCGGGGGCCACCGCGGCGGAGACCCAGTACTTC. It yields the protein CAISEGLAGATAAETQYF.

The table lists this clone with a count of one. This chain uses TRBV6-1 with TRBJ2-5, with a weak D call TRBD2 (7 bases). There are 14 residues in the CDR3. Between the trimmed V and J ends, which lost 6 bases and 5 bases, there was a span of 16 bases. Germline values: CDR1 MNHNS, CDR2 SASEGT. CDR3 region: CASSTPGGGETQYF. CDR3 coding DNA: TGTGCCAGCAGCACTCCGGGGGGCGGGGAGACCCAGTACTTC.

This clone occurred once. V usage is TRBV19 and J usage is TRBJ2-1, with D possibly TRBD2 on 6 matching bases. Germline CDR1 LNHDA, CDR2 SQIVND (reference sequence). The CDR3 consists of 13 residues. The V end was cut by 1 base, the J end by 7 bases, with 8 bases between. This chain's CDR3 is CASSIGTINEQFF. CDR3 sequence (DNA): TGTGCCAGTAGTATAGGGACTATTAATGAGCAGTTCTTC.

The chain has TRBV7-8 and TRBJ2-5; D is possibly TRBD1 or TRBD2 (6 bases each). CDR3 length equals 17 residues. The germline V and J ends were trimmed by 1 base and 5 bases, with 20 bases remaining between them. Germline CDR1 SGHVS, CDR2 FQNEAQ. The CDR3 region has the DNA TGTGCCAGCAGCTTAGTGCGGGGAGCTGGGGGCGGGGAGACCCAGTACTTC. This encodes CASSLVRGAGGGETQYF.

This chain connects TRBV5-6 to TRBJ2-5; 7 positions match TRBD2. Germline assignment: CDR1 SGHDT and CDR2 YYEEEE. This CDR3 contains 14 residues. Germline trimming cut 6 bases from V and 5 bases from J; bases unmatched to any gene: 10. CDR3 amino acids: CASTPREGRETQYF. CDR3 sequence (DNA): TGTGCCAGCACCCCGAGGGAGGGAAGGGAGACCCAGTACTTC. The variable domain in full, completed from reference TRBV5-6 and TRBJ2-5, reads DAGVTQSPTHLIKTRGQQVTLRCSPKSGHDTVSWYQQALGQGPQFIFQYYEEEERQRGNFPDRFSGHQFPNYSSELNVNALLLGDSALYLCASTPREGRETQYFGPGTRLLVL.

The V call is TRBV6-6, the J call TRBJ1-5; D unresolved. The CDR3 covers 13 residues. V lost 6 bases to trimming and J lost 7 bases, with 13 bases between them. Germline assignment: CDR1 MNHNY and CDR2 SVGAGI (reference sequence). Here the CDR3 reads CASSLRPEQPQHF. In nucleotides, the CDR3 is TGTGCCAGCAGCTTGAGGCCGGAACAGCCCCAGCATTTT.

The rearrangement uses TRBV2 and TRBJ1-2; perhaps TRBD1 as D (6 bases). CDR3 length equals 13 residues. Germline V gives CDR1 SNHLY, CDR2 FYNNEI. V lost 4 bases to trimming and J lost 7 bases, with 13 bases between them. The chain's CDR3 is CASSGGGPGGYTF. For the CDR3, the DNA is TGTGCCAGCAGTGGAGGGGGGCCGGGTGGCTACACCTTC.

This clone was counted a single time. J is TRBJ2-7 and V is TRBV7-2, with D perhaps matching TRBD1 (5 bases). This CDR3 is 14 amino acids long. The V end was cut by 5 bases, the J end by 5 bases, with 16 bases between. Germline V gene sequence: CDR1 SGHTA, CDR2 FQGNSA. The CDR3 is CASSPQGLIDEQYF. The DNA of the CDR3 is TGTGCCAGCAGCCCCCAGGGTCTTATCGACGAGCAGTACTTC.

This clone was counted a few times. CDR3 bases: TGTGCCAGTAGTATCCCAACTCTTGGACAGGGGGCGAACACCGGGGAGCTGTTTTTT. It translates to CASSIPTLGQGANTGELFF. V gene TRBV19 combines with J gene TRBJ2-2; 10 bases are shared with TRBD1. Germline loops: CDR1 LNHDA, CDR2 SQIVND (reference sequence). J lost 0 bases, V lost 3 bases, and 10 bases had no gene match. This CDR3 has 19 residues.

This rearrangement joins TRBV19 to TRBJ2-1; D is unclear. Germline values: CDR1 LNHDA, CDR2 SQIVND (reference sequence). Deletions cut 2 bases from V and 4 bases from J, with 12 bases between. The CDR3 is 15 residues long. CDR3 sequence (DNA): TGTGCCAGTAGTATAATTTTCACAGTTTACAATGAGCAGTTCTTC. Its translation: CASSIIFTVYNEQFF. The full variable domain, completed using reference TRBV19 and TRBJ2-1, is DGGITQSPKYLFRKEGQNVTLSCEQNLNHDAMYWYRQDPGQGLRLIYYSQIVNDFQKGDIAEGYSVSREKKESFPLTVTSAQKNPTAFYLCASSIIFTVYNEQFFGPGTRLTVL.

The gene calls are TRBV6-5 and TRBJ2-6; D remains unclear. V was trimmed by 0 bases and J by 2 bases, leaving 8 bases between them. In germline, CDR1 is MNHEY, CDR2 SVGAGI. The CDR3 is 16 residues long. The CDR3 coding sequence is TGTGCCAGCAGTTACTCGTTCGAAACTGGGGCCAACGTCCTGACTTTC. Translated: CASSYSFETGANVLTF.

The J gene is TRBJ2-7, the V gene TRBV14, with D hard to call. The V and J ends lost 5 bases and 3 bases respectively, with 8 bases between them. The length of the CDR3 is 12 residues. Germline CDR1 SGHDN, CDR2 FVKESK. In DNA, the CDR3 is TGTGCCAGCAGCTCAACCTACTACGAGCAGTACTTC. It encodes CASSSTYYEQYF.

The J gene is TRBJ2-5, the V gene TRBV2; TRBD2 matches 13 bases. The CDR3 has 15 amino acids. J lost 5 bases, V lost 5 bases, and 5 bases had no gene match. The germline CDR1 and CDR2 sequences are SNHLY and FYNNEI. Written as DNA, the CDR3 is TGTGCCAGCAGTCCAGGACTAGCGGGGGTGGAGACCCAGTACTTC. Encoded protein: CASSPGLAGVETQYF.

The chain uses TRBV12-5 and TRBJ2-2, with 8 bases lining up with TRBD1. The germline V gene has CDR1 LGHNT and CDR2 FRNRAP. V lost 2 bases and J lost 6; bases outside the gene matches: 8. This CDR3 is built from 16 residues. The CDR3 is CASGLPSTGVAGELFF. The CDR3 DNA is TGTGCTAGTGGTTTGCCCTCGACAGGGGTCGCCGGGGAGCTGTTTTTT. Filled out from reference TRBV12-5 and TRBJ2-2, the complete variable domain reads DARVTQTPRHKVTEMGQEVTMRCQPILGHNTVFWYRQTMMQGLELLAYFRNRAPLDDSGMPKDRFSAEMPDATLATLKIQPSEPRDSAVYFCASGLPSTGVAGELFFGEGSRLTVL.

The rearrangement links TRBV28 to TRBJ2-5; 7 bases are shared with TRBD2. The germline CDR1 and CDR2 sequences are MDHEN and SYDVKM. The CDR3 is made up of 15 amino acids. Losses at the gene ends were 4 bases for V and 4 bases for J; bases not matched to a gene: 9. Written as DNA, the CDR3 is TGTGCCAGCAGTTCCGTGGGGGGGAGGGGAGAGACCCAGTACTTC. Translating gives CASSSVGGRGETQYF.

This sequence joins TRBV4-1 and TRBJ2-1; D gene ambiguous. CDR1 and CDR2 (germline): MGHRA, YSYEKL. V was clipped by 4 bases and J by 7 bases, with 11 bases between them. CDR3 length: 13 amino acids. CDR3 sequence (DNA): TGCGCCAGCAGCCCTCAGCTAGGAAATGAGCAGTTCTTC. This sequence encodes CASSPQLGNEQFF.

CDR3 bases: TGTGCCAGCAGTGGACAGGGGGGCAATCAGCCCCAGCATTTT. Translated: CASSGQGGNQPQHF. The gene calls are TRBV2 and TRBJ1-5, with 9 bases aligning to TRBD1. V shed 4 bases and J 2 bases; nucleotides not matched to a gene: 0. From germline, CDR1 is SNHLY and CDR2 FYNNEI. There are 14 residues in the CDR3. Variable domain in full (rest from reference TRBV2 and TRBJ1-5): EPEVTQTPSHQVTQMGQEVILRCVPISNHLYFYWYRQILGQKVEFLVSFYNNEISEKSEIFDDQFSVERPDGSNFTLKIRSTKLEDSAMYFCASSGQGGNQPQHFGDGTRLSIL.

The chain combines TRBV11-2 with TRBJ1-3; tentatively, D is TRBD1 (5 bases). Germline V gene sequence: CDR1 SGHAT, CDR2 FQNNGV. V lost 6 bases and J lost 0, with 12 bases in between. The CDR3 covers 15 residues. CDR3 residues: CASSRQSGSGNTIYF. The CDR3 DNA follows: TGTGCCAGCAGTCGACAGTCCGGCTCTGGAAACACCATATATTTT.